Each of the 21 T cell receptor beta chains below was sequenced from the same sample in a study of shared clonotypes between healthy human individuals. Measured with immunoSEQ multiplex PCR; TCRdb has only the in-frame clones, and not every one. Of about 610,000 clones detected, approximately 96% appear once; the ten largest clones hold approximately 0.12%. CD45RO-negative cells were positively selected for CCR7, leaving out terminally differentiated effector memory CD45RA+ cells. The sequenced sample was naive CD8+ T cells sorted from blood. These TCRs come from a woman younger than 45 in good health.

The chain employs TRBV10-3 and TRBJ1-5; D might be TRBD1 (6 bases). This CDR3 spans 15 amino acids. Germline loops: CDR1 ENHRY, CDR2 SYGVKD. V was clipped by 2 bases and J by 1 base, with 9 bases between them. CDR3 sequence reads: CAISEQTGSNQPQHF. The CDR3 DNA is TGTGCCATCAGTGAGCAAACAGGGAGCAATCAGCCCCAGCATTTT.

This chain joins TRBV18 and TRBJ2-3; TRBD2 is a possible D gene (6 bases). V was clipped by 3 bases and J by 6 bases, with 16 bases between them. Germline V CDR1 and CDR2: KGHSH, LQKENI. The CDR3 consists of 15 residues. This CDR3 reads CASSPTHGGGDTQYF. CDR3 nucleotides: TGTGCCAGCTCACCGACCCACGGGGGAGGTGATACGCAGTATTTT.

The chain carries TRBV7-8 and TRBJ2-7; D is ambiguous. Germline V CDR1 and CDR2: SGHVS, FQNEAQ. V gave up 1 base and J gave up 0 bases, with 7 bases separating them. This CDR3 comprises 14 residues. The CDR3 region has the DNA TGTGCCAGCAGCTTAGTTGGCCTCTCCTACGAGCAGTACTTC. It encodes CASSLVGLSYEQYF. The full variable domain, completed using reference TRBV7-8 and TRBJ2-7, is GAGVSQSPRYKVAKRGQDVALRCDPISGHVSLFWYQQALGQGPEFLTYFQNEAQLDKSGLPSDRFFAERPEGSVSTLKIQRTQQEDSAVYLCASSLVGLSYEQYFGPGTRLTVT.

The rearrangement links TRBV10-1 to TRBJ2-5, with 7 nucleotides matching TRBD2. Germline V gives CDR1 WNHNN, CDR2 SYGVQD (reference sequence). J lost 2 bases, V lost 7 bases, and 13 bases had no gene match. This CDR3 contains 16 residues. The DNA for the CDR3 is TGCGCCAGCACAATCCCGTCGACAGCGGGGCAAGAGACCCAGTACTTC. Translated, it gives CASTIPSTAGQETQYF.

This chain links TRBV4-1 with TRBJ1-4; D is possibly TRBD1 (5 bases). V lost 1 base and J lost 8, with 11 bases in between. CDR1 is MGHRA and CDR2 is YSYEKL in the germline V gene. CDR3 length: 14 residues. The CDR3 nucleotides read TGCGCCAGCAGCCAAGGTCAGGGATGGGAAAAACTGTTTTTT. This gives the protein CASSQGQGWEKLFF.

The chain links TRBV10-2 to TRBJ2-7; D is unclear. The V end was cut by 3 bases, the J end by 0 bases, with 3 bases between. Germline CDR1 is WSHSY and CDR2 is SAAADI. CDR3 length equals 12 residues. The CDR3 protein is CASSDFSYEQYF. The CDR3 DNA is TGCGCCAGCAGTGACTTCTCCTACGAGCAGTACTTC.

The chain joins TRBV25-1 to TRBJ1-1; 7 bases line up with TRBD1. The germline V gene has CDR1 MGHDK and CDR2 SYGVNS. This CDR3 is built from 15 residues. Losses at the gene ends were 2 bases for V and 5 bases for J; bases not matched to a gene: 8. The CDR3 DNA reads TGTGCCAGCAGTGAAGGGGCAGGGGGTCTGACTGAAGCTTTCTTT. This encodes CASSEGAGGLTEAFF.

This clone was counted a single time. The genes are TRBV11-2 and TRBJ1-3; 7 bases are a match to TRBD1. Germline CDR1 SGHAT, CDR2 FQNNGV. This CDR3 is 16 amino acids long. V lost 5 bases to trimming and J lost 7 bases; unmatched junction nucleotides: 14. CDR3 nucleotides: TGTGCCAGCAGCCCTCGACAGGGTCACGTAGGCAACACCATATATTTT. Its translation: CASSPRQGHVGNTIYF.

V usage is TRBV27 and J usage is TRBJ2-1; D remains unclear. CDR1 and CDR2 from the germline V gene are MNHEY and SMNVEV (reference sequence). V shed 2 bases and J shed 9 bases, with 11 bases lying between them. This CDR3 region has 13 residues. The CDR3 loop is CASSLPAPGEQFF. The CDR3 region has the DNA TGTGCCAGCAGTTTACCGGCCCCCGGTGAGCAGTTCTTC.

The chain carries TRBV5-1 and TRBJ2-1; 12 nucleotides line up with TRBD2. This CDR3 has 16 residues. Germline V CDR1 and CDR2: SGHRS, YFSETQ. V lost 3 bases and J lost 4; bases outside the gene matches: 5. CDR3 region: CASSSWTSGDYNEQFF. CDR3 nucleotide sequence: TGCGCCAGCAGCTCGTGGACTAGCGGGGATTACAATGAGCAGTTCTTC.

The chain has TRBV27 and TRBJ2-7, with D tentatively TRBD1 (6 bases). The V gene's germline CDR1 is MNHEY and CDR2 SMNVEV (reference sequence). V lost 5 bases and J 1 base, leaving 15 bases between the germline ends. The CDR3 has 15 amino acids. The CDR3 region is CASSGGLALSYEQYF. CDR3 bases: TGTGCCAGCAGTGGGGGCTTGGCTCTTTCCTACGAGCAGTACTTC.

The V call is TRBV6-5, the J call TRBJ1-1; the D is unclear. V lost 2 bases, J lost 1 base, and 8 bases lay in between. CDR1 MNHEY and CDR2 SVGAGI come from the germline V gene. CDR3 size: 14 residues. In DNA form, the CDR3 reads TGTGCCAGCAGTTACGGGTTGGGGAACACTGAAGCTTTCTTT. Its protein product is CASSYGLGNTEAFF.

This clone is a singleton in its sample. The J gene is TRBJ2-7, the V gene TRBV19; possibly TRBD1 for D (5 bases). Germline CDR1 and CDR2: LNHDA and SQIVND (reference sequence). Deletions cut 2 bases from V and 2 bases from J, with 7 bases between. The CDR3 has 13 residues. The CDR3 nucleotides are TGTGCCAGTAGTATAACGACAGCCTACGAGCAGTACTTC. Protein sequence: CASSITTAYEQYF.

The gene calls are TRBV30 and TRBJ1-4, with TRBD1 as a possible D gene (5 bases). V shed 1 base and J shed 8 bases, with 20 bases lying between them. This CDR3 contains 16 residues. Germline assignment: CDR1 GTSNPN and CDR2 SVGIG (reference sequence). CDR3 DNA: TGTGCCTGGAGTGAACCCGGGACTCCACAATGGGAAAAACTGTTTTTT. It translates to CAWSEPGTPQWEKLFF.

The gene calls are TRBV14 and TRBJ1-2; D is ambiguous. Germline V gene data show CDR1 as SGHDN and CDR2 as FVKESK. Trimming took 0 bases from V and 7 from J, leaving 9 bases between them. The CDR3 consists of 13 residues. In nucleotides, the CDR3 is TGTGCCAGCAGCCAAGATACCAGGTTTGGCTACACCTTC. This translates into CASSQDTRFGYTF. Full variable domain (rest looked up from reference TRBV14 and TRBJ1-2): EAGVTQFPSHSVIEKGQTVTLRCDPISGHDNLYWYRRVMGKEIKFLLHFVKESKQDESGMPNNRFLAERTGGTYSTLKVQPAELEDSGVYFCASSQDTRFGYTFGSGTRLTVV.

The CDR3 DNA is TGTGCCAGCAGCTTGGGCGGGCGTAGCGGGCTCTACGAGCAGTACTTC. It is translated as CASSLGGRSGLYEQYF. The V gene is TRBV11-2, the J gene TRBJ2-7, with 7 bases matching TRBD2. CDR1 SGHAT and CDR2 FQNNGV come from the germline V gene. The V and J ends lost 3 bases and 3 bases, in that order; junction bases with no gene match: 11. The CDR3 length is 16 residues.

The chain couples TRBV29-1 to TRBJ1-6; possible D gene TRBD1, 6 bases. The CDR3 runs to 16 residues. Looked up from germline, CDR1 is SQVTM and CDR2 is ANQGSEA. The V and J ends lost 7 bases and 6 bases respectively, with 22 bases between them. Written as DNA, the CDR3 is TGCAGCGCCGCTATAGGACAGTGGTCCAGTAATTCACCCCTCCACTTT. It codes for CSAAIGQWSSNSPLHF.

Here the CDR3 DNA reads TGTGCCAGCAGCTCCCACCTAGCTTCCTACGAGCAGTACTTC. Translated: CASSSHLASYEQYF. The chain recombines TRBV13 with TRBJ2-7; tentatively, D is TRBD2 (5 bases). CDR1 PRHDT and CDR2 FYEKMQ come from the germline V gene (reference sequence). Trimming took 4 bases from V and 1 from J, leaving 11 bases between them. The CDR3 totals 14 residues.

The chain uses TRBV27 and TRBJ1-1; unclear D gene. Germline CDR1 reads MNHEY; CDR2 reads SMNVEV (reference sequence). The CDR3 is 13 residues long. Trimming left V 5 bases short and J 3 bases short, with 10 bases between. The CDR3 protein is CASSKTYDTEAFF. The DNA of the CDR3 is TGTGCCAGCAGTAAGACATACGACACTGAAGCTTTCTTT.

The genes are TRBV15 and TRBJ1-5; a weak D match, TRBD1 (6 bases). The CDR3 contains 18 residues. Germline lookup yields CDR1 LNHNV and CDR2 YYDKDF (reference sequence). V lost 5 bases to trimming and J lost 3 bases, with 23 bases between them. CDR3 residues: CATSSRTDLDGFNQPQHF. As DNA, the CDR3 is TGTGCCACCAGCTCCCGGACAGATTTGGATGGTTTCAATCAGCCCCAGCATTTT.

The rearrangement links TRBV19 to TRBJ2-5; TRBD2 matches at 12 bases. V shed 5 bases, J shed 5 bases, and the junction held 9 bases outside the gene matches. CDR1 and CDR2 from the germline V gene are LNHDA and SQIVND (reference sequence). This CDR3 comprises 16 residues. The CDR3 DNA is TGTGCCAGTAGTGGGACCGGGACTAGCGGGTTTGAGACCCAGTACTTC. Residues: CASSGTGTSGFETQYF.